The 20 T cell receptor beta chains below all came from one sample that was sequenced in a study of regulatory T cells in long-lasting Graves disease. Assembly of TCR beta libraries relied on iRepertoire HTBI primers together with Arm-PCR of CDR3 regions. Via MiXCR, TCRdb re-called the multiplex PCR reads, giving one row per CDR3 protein. The table has a few hundred thousand distinct CDR3 sequences, around a fifth seen once. As for time point: persistent/refractory GD, antithyroid drugs over 5 years with positive TRAb. With RNA extracted from PBMCs as input, the TCR library was made. The sample here was peripheral blood mononuclear cells (PBMCs), taken when the disease was refractory, from a patient treated with antithyroid drugs. The receptors were gathered from a female donor with Graves disease.

This clonotype was seen a few times. The chain combines TRBV20-1 with TRBJ2-7, with D perhaps TRBD1 (5 bases). The V gene's germline CDR1 is DFQATT and CDR2 SNEGSKA (reference sequence). The V end was cut by 0 bases, the J end by 1 base, with 10 bases between. This CDR3 spans 14 amino acids. The CDR3 reads CSARDWAGSYEQYF. CDR3 DNA sequence: TGCAGTGCTAGAGATTGGGCAGGGTCCTACGAGCAGTACTTC.

Many counts were recorded for this clonotype. The rearrangement joins TRBV29-1 to TRBJ1-2, with D possibly TRBD1 on 6 matching bases. V was shortened by 3 bases and J by 2 bases, with 10 bases between the two germline ends. CDR1 is SQVTM, CDR2 ANQGSEA, per germline. The CDR3 runs to 13 residues. CDR3 in DNA: TGCAGCGTTGAGGGGGGGCAAAACTATGGCTACACCTTC. Protein product: CSVEGGQNYGYTF. The full variable domain, completed using reference TRBV29-1 and TRBJ1-2, is SAVISQKPSRDICQRGTSLTIQCQVDSQVTMMFWYRQQPGQSLTLIATANQGSEATYESGFVIDKFPISRPNLTFSTLTVSNMSPEDSSIYLCSVEGGQNYGYTFGSGTRLTVV.

The table lists this clonotype with many counts. The chain carries TRBV6-5 and TRBJ1-1; no definite D call. Trimming removed 2 bases at V and 5 bases at J, with 12 bases between. The CDR3 runs to 14 residues. Germline values: CDR1 MNHEY, CDR2 SVGAGI. The CDR3 DNA follows: TGTGCCAGCAGTTACCCCGGATGGCGAACTGAAGCTTTCTTT. As protein: CASSYPGWRTEAFF.

This clonotype was seen many times. The gene calls are TRBV12-3 or TRBV12-4 and TRBJ1-3; 8 nucleotides agree with TRBD1. V lost 0 bases to trimming and J lost 4 bases; unmatched junction nucleotides: 2. The CDR3 has 15 amino acids. Here the CDR3 DNA reads TGTGCCAGCAGTTTAGCGACAGGGGTCGGAAACACCATATATTTT. Translated, it gives CASSLATGVGNTIYF.

This clonotype was observed many times. The chain's CDR3 is CASGLAPGQEETEAFF. The CDR3 DNA reads as TGTGCTAGTGGTTTGGCCCCGGGACAGGAGGAAACTGAAGCTTTCTTT. V usage is TRBV12-5 and J usage is TRBJ1-1; 8 bases align to TRBD1. J was trimmed by 5 bases and V by 1 base; bases with no gene match: 9. The CDR3 sequence is 16 residues long. Germline CDR1 reads LGHNT; CDR2 reads FRNRAP.

This chain joins TRBV4-3 and TRBJ1-1, with 9 bases that match TRBD1. CDR3 length: 16 amino acids. Germline V CDR1 and CDR2: LGHNA, YSLEER. Trimming at V came to 3 bases and at J to 3 bases, leaving 8 bases not matched to a gene. CDR3 nucleotide sequence: TGCGCCAGCAGCCAGGGGGACAGGGAGGCATACACTGAAGCTTTCTTT. This gives the protein CASSQGDREAYTEAFF.

The V gene is TRBV28, the J gene TRBJ2-3; 7 bases are shared with TRBD1. CDR1 and CDR2 (germline): MDHEN, SYDVKM. V gave up 6 bases and J gave up 2 bases; unmatched junction bases: 14. The CDR3 length is 17 residues. CDR3 nucleotide sequence: TGTGCCAGCAGAAGCGCTACAGGGGTCCCCGCCACAGATACGCAGTATTTT. It is translated as CASRSATGVPATDTQYF.

This clonotype was recorded at least ten times. V gene TRBV7-2 combines with J gene TRBJ2-7; 7 bases are shared with TRBD1. The CDR3 runs 15 residues. Germline V gene sequence: CDR1 SGHTA, CDR2 FQGNSA. The J segment lost 2 bases and the V segment lost 2 bases, leaving 6 bases of the junction unmatched. The CDR3 nucleotides are TGTGCCAGCAGCTTAAAGACAGGGCGAGCCTACGAGCAGTACTTC. It codes for CASSLKTGRAYEQYF.

DNA of the CDR3: TGTGCCAGCAGCTTATTTGCAGGGGCCACTGAAGCTTTCTTT. Residues: CASSLFAGATEAFF. The chain employs TRBV11-2 and TRBJ1-1, with D perhaps TRBD1 (6 bases). The germline CDR1 and CDR2 sequences are SGHAT and FQNNGV. The CDR3 contains 14 residues. The V and J ends lost 2 bases and 4 bases respectively, with 11 bases between them.

This chain connects TRBV28 to TRBJ2-7; no firm D call. Germline CDR1 reads MDHEN; CDR2 reads SYDVKM. This CDR3 is 15 amino acids long. With 1 base removed from V and 7 bases from J, the gap between germline ends came to 17 bases. CDR3 in amino acids: CASSLLSMTEREQYF. CDR3 sequence (DNA): TGTGCCAGCAGTTTATTGAGTATGACGGAGAGGGAGCAGTACTTC.

In its sample, this clonotype was seen many times. CDR3 region: CASSPTGTADYGYTF. In DNA form, the CDR3 reads TGTGCCAGCAGCCCGACCGGGACGGCAGACTATGGCTACACCTTC. The chain carries TRBV7-3 and TRBJ1-2; possibly TRBD1 for D (5 bases). Trimming stripped 5 bases from V and 3 bases from J, with 16 bases between. CDR3 length: 15 amino acids. The germline V gene encodes CDR1 SGHTA and CDR2 FQGTGA.

This clonotype was recorded many times. Germline and junction disagree at one end, which may indicate a read error. The V gene is TRBV6-1, the J gene TRBJ2-7; perhaps TRBD2 as D (5 bases). Germline lookup yields CDR1 MNHNS and CDR2 SASEGT. The CDR3 loop spans 14 amino acids. The CDR3: CASREEVGDYEQYF. CDR3 bases: TGTGCCAGCAGGGAAGAAGTCGGGGATTACGAGCAGTACTTC.

This clonotype has a count of ten or more. This chain uses TRBV24-1 with TRBJ1-1, with 8 bases lining up with TRBD1. Germline V gene lookup returns CDR1 KGHDR and CDR2 SFDVKD. The CDR3 runs 14 residues. J was trimmed by 1 base and V by 5 bases; bases with no gene match: 2. CDR3 DNA: TGTGCCACCAGTGCAGGACAGGGGAACACTGAAGCTTTCTTT. It yields the protein CATSAGQGNTEAFF.

The table lists this clonotype with many counts. The CDR3 coding sequence is TGTGCCAGCAGCTTAGCTACGGCCAAAAACATTCAGTACTTC. It codes for CASSLATAKNIQYF. The chain combines TRBV7-2 with TRBJ2-4; D unclear. The ends were cut back, 0 bases at V and 1 base at J, with 4 bases in the middle. The germline V gene encodes CDR1 SGHTA and CDR2 FQGNSA. The CDR3 contains 14 residues.

The V call is TRBV6-1, the J call TRBJ2-7; TRBD2 is a possible D gene (5 bases). The germline CDR1 and CDR2 sequences are MNHNS and SASEGT. V was clipped by 7 bases and J by 6 bases, with 13 bases between them. The CDR3 has 12 residues. DNA of the CDR3: TGTGCCAGCACCCTGGGGAGCGGCGAGCAGTACTTC. The encoded protein is CASTLGSGEQYF.

This clonotype was detected a few times. V gene TRBV6-5 combines with J gene TRBJ2-2, with D perhaps matching TRBD2 (5 bases). Germline CDR1 reads MNHEY; CDR2 reads SVGAGI. The CDR3 runs 15 residues. The V end was cut by 3 bases, the J end by 0 bases, with 8 bases between. The CDR3 sequence: CASSYGLPNTGELFF. CDR3 nucleotide sequence: TGTGCCAGCAGTTATGGACTGCCGAACACCGGGGAGCTGTTTTTT.

This clonotype came up many times. The chain couples TRBV28 to TRBJ1-2; no firm D call. CDR1 MDHEN and CDR2 SYDVKM come from the germline V gene. There are 12 residues in the CDR3. Trimming took off 6 bases at V and 5 bases at J, with 10 bases between the two ends. CDR3 nucleotides: TGTGCCAGCAGCCCCCGCCCTTATGGCTACACCTTC. This gives the protein CASSPRPYGYTF.

This clonotype turned up a few times. The V call is TRBV28, the J call TRBJ2-1; 13 positions match TRBD2. The CDR3 runs to 15 residues. V was clipped by 5 bases and J by 9 bases; unmatched bases: 7. Germline-derived CDR1 and CDR2 are MDHEN and SYDVKM. The CDR3 DNA is TGTGCCAGCAGTGTAACTAGCGGGAGGGGAGTTGAGCAGTTCTTC. Protein sequence: CASSVTSGRGVEQFF.

This clonotype appeared many times. This CDR3 reads CASSASGTSTNQPQHF. The CDR3 DNA reads as TGTGCCAGCAGTGCCAGTGGGACAAGTACTAATCAGCCCCAGCATTTT. The chain joins TRBV12-3 or TRBV12-4 to TRBJ1-5, with D possibly being TRBD1 (6 bases). The CDR3 is 16 residues long. The germline V and J ends were trimmed by 5 bases and 4 bases, with 18 bases remaining between them.

The V call is TRBV20-1, the J call TRBJ1-6; D is uncertain. Germline CDR1 is DFQATT and CDR2 is SNEGSKA (reference sequence). The CDR3 has 16 amino acids. The V end was cut by 0 bases, the J end by 8 bases, with 17 bases between. In DNA, the CDR3 is TGCAGTGCTAGAGACCCCAGGAGGGTCGAACATTCACCCCTCCACTTT. Amino acid sequence: CSARDPRRVEHSPLHF.